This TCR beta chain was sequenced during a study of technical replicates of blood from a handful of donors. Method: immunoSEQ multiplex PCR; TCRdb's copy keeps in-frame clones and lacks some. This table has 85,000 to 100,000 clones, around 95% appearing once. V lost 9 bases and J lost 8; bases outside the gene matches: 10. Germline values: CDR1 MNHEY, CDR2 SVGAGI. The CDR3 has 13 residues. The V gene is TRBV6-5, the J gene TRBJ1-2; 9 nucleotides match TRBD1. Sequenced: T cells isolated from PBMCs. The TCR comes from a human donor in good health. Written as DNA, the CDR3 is TGTGCCAGTCGCCGGACAGGGGACAGCGGCTACACCTTC. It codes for CASRRTGDSGYTF.